This T cell receptor beta chain was retrieved from a study of shared clonotypes between healthy human individuals. Points from the study as a whole: Estimated richness values were generally larger in naive subsets than in memory subsets. Generation probabilities of non-shared clonotypes were lower (relative to those shared by all four donors).

Sorted-subset replicate PCRs used 200 ng DNA, roughly 28,000 T cell genomes. Generated by immunoSEQ multiplex PCR, the TCRdb table keeps only in-frame clones and is missing some. This table holds 650,000 to 800,000 clones, about two thirds found once. Into CD45RA+ naive and CD45RA-negative memory subsets, the CD4+ cells were split. The CDR3 runs to 12 residues. CDR1 and CDR2 from the germline V gene are SNHLY and FYNNEI. Deletions cut 3 bases from V and 8 bases from J, with 10 bases between. As concerns this clone: Its antigen is still unknown.

The specimen was memory CD4+ T cells sorted from blood. Indicated subset: CD45RA-negative fraction. The source of this sequence is a woman in her twenties or thirties in good health. The V call is TRBV2, the J call TRBJ1-2; tentative D call: TRBD1 (6 bases). The CDR3 protein is CASSEQGMGYTF. For the CDR3, the DNA is TGTGCCAGCAGTGAGCAGGGGATGGGCTACACCTTC. Looking up the rest from reference TRBV2 and TRBJ1-2 gives the full variable domain: EPEVTQTPSHQVTQMGQEVILRCVPISNHLYFYWYRQILGQKVEFLVSFYNNEISEKSEIFDDQFSVERPDGSNFTLKIRSTKLEDSAMYFCASSEQGMGYTFGSGTRLTVV.